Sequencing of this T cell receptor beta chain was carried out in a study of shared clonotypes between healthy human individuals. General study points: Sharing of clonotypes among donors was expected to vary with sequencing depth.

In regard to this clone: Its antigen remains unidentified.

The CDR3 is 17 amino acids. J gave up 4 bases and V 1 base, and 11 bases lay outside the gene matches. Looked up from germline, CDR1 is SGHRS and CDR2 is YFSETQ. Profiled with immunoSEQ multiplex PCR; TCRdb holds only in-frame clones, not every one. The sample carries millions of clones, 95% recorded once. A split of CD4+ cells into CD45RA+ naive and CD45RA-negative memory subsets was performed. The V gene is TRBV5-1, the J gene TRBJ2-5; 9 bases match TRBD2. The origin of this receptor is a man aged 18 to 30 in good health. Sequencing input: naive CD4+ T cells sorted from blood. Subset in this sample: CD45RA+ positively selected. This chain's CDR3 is CASSLRLAGTSGETQYF. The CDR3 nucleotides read TGCGCCAGCAGCTTGAGGCTAGCGGGGACATCTGGAGAGACCCAGTACTTC.